The 29 T cell receptor beta chains below all came from one sample that was sequenced in a study of regulatory T cells in long-lasting Graves disease. Both iRepertoire HTBI primers and Arm-PCR of CDR3 regions were used to build the TCR beta libraries. In TCRdb, the multiplex PCR reads were re-called with MiXCR into one record per CDR3 protein. The sample lists a few hundred thousand distinct CDR3 sequences; over 15% were seen once. As to time point: newly diagnosed GD, antithyroid drugs for less than 3 months. PBMC-derived RNA was used for the TCR library. The same data also contributed to another study, on T cells in Graves' hyperthyroidism and ophthalmopathy.

Source: peripheral blood mononuclear cells (PBMCs), taken at new diagnosis, from a patient treated with antithyroid drugs. These TCRs come from a man aged 35-49 years with Graves disease.

This clonotype has ten or more counts. The chain joins TRBV3-1 to TRBJ2-5; no definite D call. Germline lookup yields CDR1 LGHDT and CDR2 YNNKEL (reference sequence). Deletions cut 1 base from V and 0 bases from J, with 3 bases between. This CDR3 has 13 residues. CDR3 amino acids: CASSQAHQETQYF. The CDR3 DNA is TGTGCCAGCAGCCAAGCCCACCAAGAGACCCAGTACTTC.

This clonotype was picked up many times. The V and J genes are TRBV12-3 or TRBV12-4 and TRBJ2-1; no clear D. CDR3 length equals 11 residues. Trimming removed 10 bases at V and 0 bases at J, with 4 bases between. The CDR3 loop reads CATASYNEQFF. Written as DNA, the CDR3 is TGTGCCACCGCCTCCTACAATGAGCAGTTCTTC.

This clonotype has at least ten counts. This rearrangement joins TRBV20-1 to TRBJ2-3; 8 bases align to TRBD2. Germline V gene sequence: CDR1 DFQATT, CDR2 SNEGSKA (reference sequence). The CDR3 loop spans 13 amino acids. V trimming: 5 bases; J trimming: 3 bases; junction bases outside the gene matches: 4. The chain's CDR3 is CSALRGATDTQYF. Here the CDR3 DNA reads TGCAGTGCTCTGCGGGGGGCAACAGATACGCAGTATTTT.

The rearrangement links TRBV7-2 to TRBJ1-1; D perhaps matches TRBD1 (5 bases). Germline V gives CDR1 SGHTA, CDR2 FQGNSA. The CDR3 length is 14 residues. Trimming cost V 2 bases and J 0 bases, with 7 bases left between them. CDR3: CASSLPDMNTEAFF. The CDR3 DNA reads TGTGCCAGCAGCTTACCGGACATGAACACTGAAGCTTTCTTT. Based on the CDR3 plus reference TRBV7-2 and TRBJ1-1, the full variable domain is GAGVSQSPSNKVTEKGKDVELRCDPISGHTALYWYRQSLGQGLEFLIYFQGNSAPDKSGLPSDRFSAERTGGSVSTLTIQRTQQEDSAVYLCASSLPDMNTEAFFGQGTRLTVV.

This clonotype was recorded at least ten times. V gene TRBV5-1 combines with J gene TRBJ2-6, with 8 bases aligning to TRBD1. The length of the CDR3 is 16 residues. Germline loops: CDR1 SGHRS, CDR2 YFSETQ. Trimming cost V 3 bases and J 4 bases; bases outside gene matches: 6. In DNA form, the CDR3 reads TGCGCCAGCAGCTCGAAGACAGGGGCCGGGGCCAACGTCCTGACTTTC. Its protein is CASSSKTGAGANVLTF. The full variable domain, in which reference TRBV5-1 and TRBJ2-6 provide the parts outside the CDR3, is KAGVTQTPRYLIKTRGQQVTLSCSPISGHRSVSWYQQTPGQGLQFLFEYFSETQRNKGNFPGRFSGRQFSNSRSEMNVSTLELGDSALYLCASSSKTGAGANVLTFGAGSRLTVL.

This clonotype was picked up many times. The chain links TRBV6-5 to TRBJ1-1; the D is unclear. The CDR3 spans 13 residues. V lost 0 bases and J 7 bases, leaving 9 bases between the germline ends. Germline loops: CDR1 MNHEY, CDR2 SVGAGI. Written as DNA, the CDR3 is TGTGCCAGCAGTTACTCAGGGAAGGGTGAAGCTTTCTTT. This gives the protein CASSYSGKGEAFF.

This clonotype showed up many times. The J gene is TRBJ2-2, the V gene TRBV11-1, with D possibly TRBD1 on 7 matching bases. The germline CDR1 and CDR2 sequences are SGHAT and FQDESV (reference sequence). There are 15 residues in the CDR3. Trimming removed 5 bases from V and 6 bases from J, with 16 bases in between. The CDR3 nucleotides read TGTGCCAGCAGCAAGAACCCCAGGGGGGCCGGGGAGCTGTTTTTT. Its translation is CASSKNPRGAGELFF.

This clonotype was seen many times. The chain combines TRBV5-1 with TRBJ1-1, with D perhaps matching TRBD1 (5 bases). Germline V gene sequence: CDR1 SGHRS, CDR2 YFSETQ. Trimming shortened V by 0 bases and J by 3 bases, and 12 bases separated the two germline ends. The CDR3 length is 15 residues. The CDR3 region is CASSLVETRDTEAFF. The CDR3 DNA is TGCGCCAGCAGCTTGGTTGAAACCAGGGACACTGAAGCTTTCTTT.

In regard to this clonotype: Its ends do not fully match the called genes, so a read error is possible. The CDR3 region is CASSQAGVLETQYF. CDR3 in DNA: TGTGCCAGCAGTCAAGCCGGGGTTTTGGAGACCCAGTACTTC. The chain employs TRBV2 and TRBJ2-5; TRBD2 might be the D (5 bases). The germline V gene encodes CDR1 SNHLY and CDR2 FYNNEI. The CDR3 has 14 residues.

This clonotype was observed many times. The chain recombines TRBV28 with TRBJ2-5; possibly TRBD2 for D (6 bases). Per the germline V gene, CDR1 is MDHEN and CDR2 is SYDVKM. Trimming took off 5 bases at V and 4 bases at J, with 14 bases between the two ends. This CDR3 is 14 amino acids long. CDR3 loop: CASSDSSAGETQYF. The CDR3 coding sequence is TGTGCCAGCAGTGACTCTAGCGCAGGAGAGACCCAGTACTTC.

This clonotype was observed once. This chain links TRBV11-1 with TRBJ1-1; TRBD1 agrees at 8 bases. From germline, CDR1 is SGHAT and CDR2 FQDESV (reference sequence). J gave up 1 base and V 5 bases, and 6 bases lay outside the gene matches. The CDR3 sequence is 15 residues long. Here the CDR3 DNA reads TGTGCCAGCAGCATTATGGGGACAGGGAACACTGAAGCTTTCTTT. Translated, it gives CASSIMGTGNTEAFF.

This clonotype came up many times. The V gene is TRBV7-2, the J gene TRBJ2-7; D remains unclear. Germline V gives CDR1 SGHTA, CDR2 FQGNSA. Between the trimmed V and J ends, which lost 0 bases and 1 base, there was a span of 7 bases. There are 14 residues in the CDR3. The CDR3 DNA reads TGTGCCAGCAGCTTAGCTCGGGCGTCCTACGAGCAGTACTTC. Amino acid sequence: CASSLARASYEQYF.

The chain carries TRBV5-4 and TRBJ2-3; D is possibly TRBD1 (5 bases). The last part of the DNA fits TRBJ1-5 better; the J call may be wrong. This CDR3 has 16 amino acids. Germline CDR1 reads SGHNT; CDR2 reads YYREEE (reference sequence). This chain's CDR3 is CASSSTSGGFSDTQHF. In nucleotides, the CDR3 is TGTGCCAGCAGCTCGACTAGCGGGGGTTTCTCAGATACGCAGCATTTT.

The V call is TRBV5-1, the J call TRBJ2-5; the D is unclear. Deletions cut 3 bases from V and 1 base from J, with 10 bases between. The germline V gene encodes CDR1 SGHRS and CDR2 YFSETQ. The CDR3 spans 14 residues. Here the CDR3 reads CASSWMDRQETQYF. For the CDR3, the DNA is TGCGCCAGCAGCTGGATGGACCGCCAAGAGACCCAGTACTTC. Looking up the rest from reference TRBV5-1 and TRBJ2-5 gives the full variable domain: KAGVTQTPRYLIKTRGQQVTLSCSPISGHRSVSWYQQTPGQGLQFLFEYFSETQRNKGNFPGRFSGRQFSNSRSEMNVSTLELGDSALYLCASSWMDRQETQYFGPGTRLLVL.

This clonotype was recorded at least ten times. V is TRBV28 and J is TRBJ2-7; D uncertain. Trimming cost V 4 bases and J 7 bases, with 11 bases left between them. Per germline, CDR1 MDHEN and CDR2 SYDVKM. The CDR3 is made up of 12 amino acids. CDR3 amino acids: CASSSRIKEQYF. The CDR3 coding sequence is TGTGCCAGCAGTTCCCGCATTAAAGAGCAGTACTTC.

This clonotype was found many times. The V gene is TRBV3-1, the J gene TRBJ1-5; 9 bases match TRBD1. CDR3 length: 16 residues. Trimming took 2 bases from V and 6 from J; bases not matched to a gene: 8. Per germline, CDR1 LGHDT and CDR2 YNNKEL (reference sequence). This CDR3 is CASSQSGTGYAQPQHF. The CDR3 DNA reads as TGTGCCAGCAGCCAATCCGGGACAGGGTATGCTCAGCCCCAGCATTTT.

This clonotype showed up just a few times. The rearrangement links TRBV19 to TRBJ1-1; 7 nucleotides align to TRBD1. Germline V gene lookup returns CDR1 LNHDA and CDR2 SQIVND (reference sequence). The CDR3 covers 14 residues. V trimming: 3 bases; J trimming: 13 bases; junction bases outside the gene matches: 14. CDR3 protein: CASSIVGQAVGGFF. CDR3 coding DNA: TGTGCCAGTAGTATCGTAGGACAGGCCGTCGGCGGTTTCTTT.

This clonotype occurred a few times. V and J are TRBV29-1 and TRBJ2-5, with 7 bases that match TRBD2. The germline V gene encodes CDR1 SQVTM and CDR2 ANQGSEA. The CDR3 runs 12 residues. Trimming removed 8 bases from V and 7 bases from J; junction bases left unmatched: 10. The CDR3 region is CSSAGVVGTQYF. The CDR3 bases are TGCAGCTCCGCGGGGGTAGTCGGGACCCAGTACTTC.

This clonotype was detected many times. This chain uses TRBV5-5 with TRBJ2-7; D may be TRBD1 or TRBD2 (6 bases each). This CDR3 has 15 amino acids. Trimming stripped 0 bases from V and 0 bases from J, with 10 bases between. Germline CDR1 SGHKS, CDR2 YYEKEE (reference sequence). CDR3 nucleotide sequence: TGTGCCAGCAGCTTGGCTCCGGGGGCCTCCTACGAGCAGTACTTC. Its translation: CASSLAPGASYEQYF.

This clonotype was recorded a few times. This chain connects TRBV7-2 to TRBJ1-6, with D hard to call. Deletions cut 1 base from V and 0 bases from J, with 10 bases between. CDR1 is SGHTA and CDR2 is FQGNSA in the germline V gene. This CDR3 is 17 amino acids long. CDR3 nucleotides: TGTGCCAGCAGCTTAGTGGGCACCCGCTCCTATAATTCACCCCTCCACTTT. Translated, it gives CASSLVGTRSYNSPLHF.

In this sample, this clonotype turned up once. A far bigger clonotype differs at one base, so this is likely a read error. The rearrangement links TRBV4-2 to TRBJ2-7; TRBD2 matches 10 bases. The junction had 13 bases not matched to a gene; V was cut back by 4 bases and J by 7 bases. Germline V gives CDR1 LGHNA, CDR2 YNFKEQ. The CDR3 length is 16 residues. CDR3 protein: CASSPNSGGTYNEQYF. The CDR3 nucleotides are TGTGCCAGCAGCCCAAATAGCGGGGGGACATACAATGAGCAGTACTTC.

At least ten counts were recorded for this clonotype. V is TRBV6-5 and J is TRBJ1-5; 8 bases match TRBD1. The ends lost 2 bases at V and 7 bases at J; junction bases unmatched: 13. Germline assignment: CDR1 MNHEY and CDR2 SVGAGI. The CDR3 length is 17 residues. In DNA form, the CDR3 reads TGTGCCAGCAGTTACCGGTGGGACAGGAGAGATCAACAGCCCCAGCATTTT. Translated, it gives CASSYRWDRRDQQPQHF.

This clonotype was seen only a few times. CDR3 residues: CASSQDLSGETYEQYF. The DNA of the CDR3 is TGCGCCAGCAGCCAAGATCTTAGCGGGGAGACTTACGAGCAGTACTTC. The V and J genes are TRBV4-3 and TRBJ2-7, with TRBD2 matching over 8 bases. The CDR3 consists of 16 residues. J gave up 4 bases and V 0 bases, and 8 bases lay outside the gene matches. Germline CDR1 reads LGHNA; CDR2 reads YSLEER.

This clonotype has ten or more counts. The CDR3 DNA follows: TGTGCCAGCAGCCCAAAATGGGGCAACCAGTACTTC. Amino acids: CASSPKWGNQYF. This chain connects TRBV2 to TRBJ2-5; tentative D call: TRBD1 (5 bases). Trimming took off 6 bases at V and 10 bases at J, with 15 bases between the two ends. This CDR3 is built from 12 residues. Germline V CDR1 and CDR2: SNHLY, FYNNEI.

This clonotype was seen more than once but under ten times. The CDR3 DNA is TGTGCCAGCAGCCAAGTGGTAGCGGGGGGAAGCACAGATACGCAGTATTTT. Its protein is CASSQVVAGGSTDTQYF. The chain employs TRBV4-2 and TRBJ2-3, with 10 bases that match TRBD2. This CDR3 contains 17 residues. The germline CDR1 and CDR2 sequences are LGHNA and YNFKEQ. V lost 1 base and J lost 0; bases outside the gene matches: 4.

The chain has TRBV7-6 and TRBJ1-1; D call uncertain. The CDR3 sequence is 17 residues long. Trimming shortened V by 1 base and J by 1 base, and 16 bases separated the two germline ends. Looked up from germline, CDR1 is SGHVS and CDR2 is FNYEAQ. The CDR3 coding sequence is TGTGCCAGCAGCTTAGTAGGCAAGCGGGAGGGGAACACTGAAGCTTTCTTT. This translates into CASSLVGKREGNTEAFF.

This clonotype has more than one count but fewer than ten. The chain has TRBV7-9 and TRBJ2-1; a weak D match, TRBD1 (5 bases). CDR1 is SEHNR and CDR2 is FQNEAQ in the germline V gene (reference sequence). With 4 bases removed from V and 10 bases from J, the gap between germline ends came to 11 bases. CDR3 length equals 12 residues. The CDR3 coding sequence is TGTGCCAGCAGCTCCAGGGCCCGGGAGCAGTTCTTC. This sequence encodes CASSSRAREQFF.

This clonotype was detected ten times or more. This CDR3 reads CATLGSRGGRETQYF. Here the CDR3 DNA reads TGTGCCACCCTAGGGTCGAGGGGGGGCCGTGAGACCCAGTACTTC. V is TRBV28 and J is TRBJ2-5, with D perhaps TRBD2 (7 bases). Trimming shortened V by 10 bases and J by 5 bases, and 23 bases separated the two germline ends. The CDR3 is 15 residues long. CDR1 and CDR2 (germline): MDHEN, SYDVKM.

There are a few counts of this clonotype. This chain uses TRBV5-1 with TRBJ2-7, with D tentatively TRBD1 or TRBD2 (6 bases each). The germline V gene has CDR1 SGHRS and CDR2 YFSETQ. The V and J ends lost 3 bases and 3 bases respectively, with 13 bases between them. The CDR3 covers 14 residues. CDR3 protein: CASSWGGGLYEQYF. In DNA form, the CDR3 reads TGCGCCAGCAGCTGGGGTGGGGGGCTCTACGAGCAGTACTTC.